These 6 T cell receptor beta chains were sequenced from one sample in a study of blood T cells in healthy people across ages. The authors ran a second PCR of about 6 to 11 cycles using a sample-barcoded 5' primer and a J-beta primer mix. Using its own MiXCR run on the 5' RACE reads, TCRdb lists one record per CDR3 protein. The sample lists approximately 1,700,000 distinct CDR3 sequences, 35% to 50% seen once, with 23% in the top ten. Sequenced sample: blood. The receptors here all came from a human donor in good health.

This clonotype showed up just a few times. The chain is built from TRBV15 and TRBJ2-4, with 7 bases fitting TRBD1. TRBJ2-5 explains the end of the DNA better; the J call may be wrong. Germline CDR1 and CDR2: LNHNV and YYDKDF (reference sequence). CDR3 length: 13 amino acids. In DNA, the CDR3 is TGTGCCACCAGCGGACAGGCCCAAGAGACCCAGTACTTC. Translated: CATSGQAQETQYF.

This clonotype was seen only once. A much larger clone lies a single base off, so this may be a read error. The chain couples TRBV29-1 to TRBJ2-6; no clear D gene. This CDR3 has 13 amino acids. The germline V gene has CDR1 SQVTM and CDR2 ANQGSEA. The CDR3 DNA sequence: TGCGGCGTTAAAAGGTCGGGGGCCAACGTCCTGACTTTC. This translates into CGVKRSGANVLTF.

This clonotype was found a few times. The CDR3 protein is CASSLWASGVIDTQYF. DNA of the CDR3: TGTGCCAGCAGCTTATGGGCTAGCGGGGTAATAGATACGCAGTATTTT. This chain uses TRBV7-2 with TRBJ2-3; 9 bases agree with TRBD2. CDR1 and CDR2 from the germline V gene are SGHTA and FQGNSA. This CDR3 comprises 16 residues. The V segment lost 2 bases and the J segment 5 bases; nucleotides outside the gene matches: 8. Full variable domain (rest looked up from reference TRBV7-2 and TRBJ2-3): GAGVSQSPSNKVTEKGKDVELRCDPISGHTALYWYRQSLGQGLEFLIYFQGNSAPDKSGLPSDRFSAERTGGSVSTLTIQRTQQEDSAVYLCASSLWASGVIDTQYFGPGTRLTVL.

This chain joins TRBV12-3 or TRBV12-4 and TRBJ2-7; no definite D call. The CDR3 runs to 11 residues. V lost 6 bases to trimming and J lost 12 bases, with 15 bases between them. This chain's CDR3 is CASRHSQRRYF. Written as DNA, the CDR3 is TGTGCCAGCAGACATTCACAGAGACGGTACTTC.

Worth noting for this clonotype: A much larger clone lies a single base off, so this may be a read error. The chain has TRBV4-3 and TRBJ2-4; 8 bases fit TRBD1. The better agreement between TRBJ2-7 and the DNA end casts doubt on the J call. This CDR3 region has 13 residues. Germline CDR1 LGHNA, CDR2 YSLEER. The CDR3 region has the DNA TGCGCCAGCAGCTGGACAGGGCTGAGCGAGCAGTACTTC. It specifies CASSWTGLSEQYF.

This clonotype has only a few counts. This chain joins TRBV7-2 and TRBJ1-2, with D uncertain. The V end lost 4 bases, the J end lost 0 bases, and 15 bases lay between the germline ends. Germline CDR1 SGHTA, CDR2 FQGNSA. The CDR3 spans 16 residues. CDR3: CASSWMGNQPNYGYTF. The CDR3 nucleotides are TGTGCCAGCAGCTGGATGGGAAATCAACCTAACTATGGCTACACCTTC.